This T cell receptor beta chain was identified in a study of response to subunit inactivated influenza vaccine. A word on this clonotype: Its antigen remains unidentified.

Study outcomes and limitations: Authors suggested that a seasonal influenza vaccination recruits few new T cells each time.

The CDR3 has 15 amino acids. Trimming pared 5 bases from V and 7 bases from J, leaving 15 bases between. TCRdb fed the RT-PCR reads into MiXCR, producing one record per CDR3 protein. The data hold hundreds of thousands of distinct CDR3 sequences, with less than 8% observed a single time. This receptor was obtained from a man in his fifties or sixties who received an inactivated influenza vaccine. The chain has TRBV12-3 or TRBV12-4 and TRBJ1-6; D ambiguous. The sequencing used PBMCs from blood, collected approximately 25 months after vaccination. The CDR3 protein is CASSNYRELNSPLHF. The CDR3 region has the DNA TGTGCCAGCAGTAATTACCGGGAATTAAATTCACCCCTCCACTTT.